This entry lists 28 T cell receptor beta chains sequenced from one sample in a study of blood T cell repertoires in COVID-19. Clones were read by immunoSEQ multiplex PCR, and TCRdb kept only the in-frame ones, dropping some. The top ten clones hold 12% of a sample with approximately 290,000 clones, 70% to 90% of them seen once. The material sequenced was peripheral blood. These TCRs come from a woman in her sixties with acute or convalescent COVID-19.

The gene calls are TRBV10-3 and TRBJ1-1; the match to TRBD1 covers 12 bases. The CDR3 extends over 16 amino acids. The J segment lost 2 bases and the V segment lost 10 bases, leaving 11 bases of the junction unmatched. Per the germline V gene, CDR1 is ENHRY and CDR2 is SYGVKD. CDR3: CATFPGQGARNTEAFF. The CDR3 nucleotides read TGTGCCACCTTTCCGGGACAGGGGGCAAGAAACACTGAAGCTTTCTTT.

V is TRBV2 and J is TRBJ2-4; tentative D call: TRBD1 (5 bases). The length of the CDR3 is 11 residues. V gave up 6 bases and J gave up 11 bases, with 11 bases separating them. Germline CDR1 is SNHLY and CDR2 is FYNNEI. CDR3 residues: CASSLLGVQYF. The DNA of the CDR3 is TGTGCCAGCAGCCTTCTAGGGGTTCAGTACTTC.

The chain carries TRBV25-1 and TRBJ1-6; TRBD1 matches at 9 bases. CDR1 is MGHDK, CDR2 SYGVNS, per germline. The CDR3 covers 18 residues. With 4 bases clipped from V and 0 bases from J, the junction kept 7 bases outside the gene matches. The CDR3 loop reads CASSGRDRESSYNSPLHF. CDR3 DNA sequence: TGTGCCAGCAGTGGCCGGGACAGGGAGAGCTCCTATAATTCACCCCTCCACTTT.

V gene TRBV18 combines with J gene TRBJ1-5; weak D call: TRBD1 (5 bases). V was pared by 3 bases and J by 1 base, with 10 bases between. This CDR3 contains 15 residues. Germline CDR1 and CDR2: KGHSH and LQKENI. CDR3 sequence: CASSPDRLSNQPQHF. The CDR3 nucleotides are TGTGCCAGCTCACCCGACAGATTAAGCAATCAGCCCCAGCATTTT.

J is TRBJ1-5 and V is TRBV6-5, with D unclear. The CDR3 totals 13 residues. Germline CDR1 is MNHEY and CDR2 is SVGAGI. Trimming cost V 7 bases and J 4 bases, with 11 bases left between them. The CDR3 protein is CASTHNQNQPQHF. CDR3 DNA sequence: TGTGCCAGCACGCACAACCAGAATCAGCCCCAGCATTTT.

The chain carries TRBV3-1 (or the pseudogene TRBV3-2) and TRBJ1-6; D is ambiguous. V lost 5 bases and J lost 3, with 8 bases in between. The CDR3 has 14 amino acids. CDR1 is LGHDT, CDR2 YNNKEL, per germline (reference sequence). Written as DNA, the CDR3 is TGTGCCAGCAGCTTCGGGGTCTATAATTCACCCCTCCACTTT. Translation gives CASSFGVYNSPLHF.

This clone was recorded only once. The chain couples TRBV6-1 to TRBJ1-2; D gene uncertain. The germline gives CDR1 MNHNS, CDR2 SASEGT. V lost 3 bases to trimming and J lost 3 bases, with 11 bases between them. The CDR3 sequence is 14 residues long. The CDR3 DNA reads TGTGCCAGCAGTGATCCCGGGTTCGACTATGGCTACACCTTC. Translating it yields CASSDPGFDYGYTF.

The chain is built from TRBV5-6 and TRBJ1-3, with 8 bases lining up with TRBD1. Trimming at V came to 3 bases and at J to 2 bases, leaving 1 base not matched to a gene. Germline lookup yields CDR1 SGHDT and CDR2 YYEEEE. The CDR3 covers 14 residues. The CDR3 coding sequence is TGTGCCAGCAGCTGGACAGGGACTGGAAACACCATATATTTT. It specifies CASSWTGTGNTIYF. Drawing the rest from reference TRBV5-6 and TRBJ1-3, the complete variable domain is DAGVTQSPTHLIKTRGQQVTLRCSPKSGHDTVSWYQQALGQGPQFIFQYYEEEERQRGNFPDRFSGHQFPNYSSELNVNALLLGDSALYLCASSWTGTGNTIYFGEGSWLTVV.

Notes on this clone: Relative to the germline gene, one junction end is altered; a read error may explain this. The chain links TRBV28 to TRBJ2-4; a possible D gene is TRBD2 (6 bases). This CDR3 contains 12 residues. From germline, CDR1 is MDHEN and CDR2 SYDVKM. For the CDR3, the DNA is TGTGCCAGCAGGAGATCTAGCGACCAGCAGGACTTC. The encoded protein is CASRRSSDQQDF.

This chain uses TRBV28 with TRBJ1-2; 10 bases are a match to TRBD1. Losses at the gene ends were 3 bases for V and 6 bases for J; bases not matched to a gene: 10. Germline lookup yields CDR1 MDHEN and CDR2 SYDVKM. The CDR3 is 16 residues long. The CDR3 bases are TGTGCCAGCAGTTTCGGGGACAGGGGCGCATGGGATGGCTACACCTTC. Its translation is CASSFGDRGAWDGYTF.

The chain is built from TRBV30 and TRBJ1-6, with 10 bases aligning to TRBD1. This CDR3 is built from 17 residues. CDR1 and CDR2 (germline): GTSNPN, SVGIG (reference sequence). V was pared by 5 bases and J by 6 bases, with 13 bases of the junction left unmatched. The CDR3: CAWEAGTGVLVNSPLHF. The CDR3 coding sequence is TGTGCCTGGGAAGCCGGGACAGGGGTTTTAGTTAATTCACCCCTCCACTTT. Variable domain in full (rest from reference TRBV30 and TRBJ1-6): SQTIHQWPATLVQPVGSPLSLECTVEGTSNPNLYWYRQAAGRGLQLLFYSVGIGQISSEVPQNLSASRPQDRQFILSSKKLLLSDSGFYLCAWEAGTGVLVNSPLHFGNGTRLTVT.

This sequence joins TRBV12-3 or TRBV12-4 and TRBJ2-7, with 8 positions matching TRBD2. Unmatched junction bases numbered 8, after V lost 6 bases and J lost 7 bases. The CDR3 is 13 residues long. The CDR3 sequence is CASRIAGLEEQYF. The DNA of the CDR3 is TGTGCCAGCAGGATAGCGGGGTTGGAGGAGCAGTACTTC.

V and J are TRBV7-2 and TRBJ2-3, with 7 bases matching TRBD2. This CDR3 spans 13 amino acids. J lost 4 bases, V lost 10 bases, and 8 bases had no gene match. Per germline, CDR1 SGHTA and CDR2 FQGNSA. The CDR3 sequence: CATGGGEADTQYF. CDR3 coding DNA: TGTGCCACCGGGGGAGGGGAGGCAGATACGCAGTATTTT.

The chain couples TRBV28 to TRBJ1-3; D might be TRBD1 (6 bases). Trimming left V 5 bases short and J 0 bases short, with 8 bases between. Looked up from germline, CDR1 is MDHEN and CDR2 is SYDVKM. This CDR3 has 14 amino acids. This chain's CDR3 is CASSQQGSGNTIYF. The CDR3 bases are TGTGCCAGCAGTCAACAGGGCTCTGGAAACACCATATATTTT.

The chain recombines TRBV4-1 with TRBJ1-5; no firm D call. The germline V and J ends were trimmed by 0 bases and 3 bases, with 9 bases remaining between them. This CDR3 is 15 amino acids long. Germline assignment: CDR1 MGHRA and CDR2 YSYEKL. The CDR3 coding sequence is TGCGCCAGCAGCCAAGATAGAGGGAACAATCAGCCCCAGCATTTT. Protein sequence: CASSQDRGNNQPQHF.

The rearrangement uses TRBV28 and TRBJ2-1; 7 bases map to TRBD1. Germline CDR1 and CDR2: MDHEN and SYDVKM. The V and J ends lost 8 bases and 10 bases, in that order; junction bases with no gene match: 8. This CDR3 spans 12 amino acids. The CDR3 bases are TGTGCCAGCGGAAGACAGGGCCAGGAGCAGTTCTTC. It encodes CASGRQGQEQFF.

The chain combines TRBV7-8 with TRBJ2-7; 10 bases align to TRBD1. The CDR3 consists of 16 residues. Germline values: CDR1 SGHVS, CDR2 FQNEAQ. The trim removed 4 bases at V and 5 bases at J, leaving 11 bases unmatched. CDR3 DNA sequence: TGTGCCAGCAGCTCGCCCCCCGGGACAGGGGAAGACGAGCAGTACTTC. Protein: CASSSPPGTGEDEQYF.

DNA of the CDR3: TGCGCCAGCAGCCAAGAATCCGGGGATAACTATGGCTACACCTTC. Translating gives CASSQESGDNYGYTF. The chain is built from TRBV4-3 and TRBJ1-2, with unresolved D. From germline, CDR1 is LGHNA and CDR2 YSLEER. The CDR3 length is 15 residues. V lost 0 bases and J 1 base, leaving 9 bases between the germline ends.

This chain links TRBV4-1 with TRBJ1-2, with D unresolved. Germline loops: CDR1 MGHRA, CDR2 YSYEKL. This CDR3 spans 16 amino acids. V was shortened by 0 bases and J by 0 bases, with 11 bases between the two germline ends. The CDR3 DNA is TGCGCCAGCAGCCAAGAAGGTCCAGGCTCTAACTATGGCTACACCTTC. Protein product: CASSQEGPGSNYGYTF.

The rearrangement uses TRBV5-1 and TRBJ2-7; tentative D call: TRBD2 (5 bases). The germline CDR1 and CDR2 sequences are SGHRS and YFSETQ. This CDR3 spans 13 amino acids. The V gene lost 3 bases and the J gene lost 6 bases, with 13 bases spanning the gap. The CDR3 region is CASSSLGAVEQYF. The CDR3 region has the DNA TGCGCCAGCAGCTCGCTTGGAGCGGTCGAGCAGTACTTC.

This rearrangement joins TRBV5-4 to TRBJ2-7, with 8 bases that match TRBD1. The V gene's germline CDR1 is SGHNT and CDR2 YYREEE (reference sequence). V was clipped by 4 bases and J by 4 bases; unmatched bases: 4. This CDR3 is 13 amino acids long. The CDR3 sequence: CASSRDRRYEQYF. In DNA, the CDR3 is TGTGCCAGCAGCCGGGACAGGAGGTACGAGCAGTACTTC.

The rearrangement links TRBV7-9 to TRBJ1-1, with TRBD1 as a possible D gene (5 bases). In germline, CDR1 is SEHNR, CDR2 FQNEAQ (reference sequence). The CDR3 runs to 18 residues. V shed 0 bases and J shed 2 bases, with 19 bases lying between them. This chain's CDR3 is CASSLAVRLAGINTEAFF. For the CDR3, the DNA is TGTGCCAGCAGCTTAGCTGTTCGTTTAGCAGGGATAAACACTGAAGCTTTCTTT.

The chain combines TRBV6-5 with TRBJ1-2, with TRBD1 matching over 7 bases. CDR1 and CDR2 from the germline V gene are MNHEY and SVGAGI. Trimming cost V 8 bases and J 4 bases; bases outside gene matches: 10. This CDR3 region has 14 residues. The CDR3: CASVQGWLGYGYTF. DNA of the CDR3: TGTGCCAGCGTACAGGGGTGGTTAGGCTATGGCTACACCTTC.

This clone showed up just once. The chain is built from TRBV19 and TRBJ1-6, with D possibly being TRBD1 (6 bases). V was cut by 4 bases and J by 10 bases, with 14 bases left in between. Looked up from germline, CDR1 is LNHDA and CDR2 is SQIVND (reference sequence). The CDR3 totals 14 residues. CDR3 coding DNA: TGTGCCAGTAGTACAAAAAGGGGGGGATCACCCCTCCACTTT. It encodes CASSTKRGGSPLHF.

V is TRBV2 and J is TRBJ1-5; D is uncertain. CDR1 is SNHLY and CDR2 is FYNNEI in the germline V gene. V shed 3 bases and J shed 3 bases, with 9 bases lying between them. This CDR3 region has 14 residues. The CDR3 sequence is CASSEDGLNQPQHF. CDR3 DNA sequence: TGTGCCAGCAGTGAGGACGGACTCAATCAGCCCCAGCATTTT.

J is TRBJ1-3 and V is TRBV9, with D unresolved. From germline, CDR1 is SGDLS and CDR2 YYNGEE. The CDR3 loop spans 14 amino acids. Trimming took off 3 bases at V and 4 bases at J, with 11 bases between the two ends. CDR3 loop: CASSDSGAGNTIYF. DNA of the CDR3: TGTGCCAGCAGCGACTCGGGAGCAGGAAACACCATATATTTT.

The chain links TRBV28 to TRBJ1-3; 8 positions agree with TRBD1. Unmatched junction bases numbered 6, after V lost 5 bases and J lost 6 bases. Looked up from germline, CDR1 is MDHEN and CDR2 is SYDVKM. The CDR3 spans 14 residues. The CDR3 here is CASSRGQVENTIYF. DNA for the CDR3: TGTGCCAGCAGTCGGGGACAGGTCGAAAACACCATATATTTT.

The rearrangement uses TRBV24-1 and TRBJ1-5; D is unresolved. The V end was cut by 5 bases, the J end by 1 base, with 5 bases between. This CDR3 spans 13 amino acids. Germline V gene sequence: CDR1 KGHDR, CDR2 SFDVKD. CDR3 in amino acids: CATSGGSNQPQHF. The CDR3 coding sequence is TGTGCCACCAGTGGAGGCAGCAATCAGCCCCAGCATTTT.